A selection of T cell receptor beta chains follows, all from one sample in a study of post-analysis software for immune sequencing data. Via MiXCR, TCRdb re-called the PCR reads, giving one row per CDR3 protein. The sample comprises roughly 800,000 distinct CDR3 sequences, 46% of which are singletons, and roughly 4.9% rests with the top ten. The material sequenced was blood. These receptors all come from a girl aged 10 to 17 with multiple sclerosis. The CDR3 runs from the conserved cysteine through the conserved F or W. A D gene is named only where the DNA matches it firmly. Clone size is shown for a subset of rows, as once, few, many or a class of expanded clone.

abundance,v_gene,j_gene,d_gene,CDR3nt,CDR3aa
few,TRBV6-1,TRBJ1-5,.,TGTGCCAGCAGTGATGGGATTTATGGTCAGCCCCAGCATTTT,CASSDGIYGQPQHF
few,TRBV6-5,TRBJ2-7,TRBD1,TGTGCCAGCAGGGATCCGGGACAGGGCCCCGAGCAGTACTTC,CASRDPGQGPEQYF
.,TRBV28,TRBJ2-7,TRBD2,TGTGCCAGCAGCCCAAGCGGGAGGGCCCCTTACGAGCAGTACTTC,CASSPSGRAPYEQYF
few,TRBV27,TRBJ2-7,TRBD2,TGTGCCAGCATGGTGGCGGGAGGGTGGTACGAGCAGTACTTC,CASMVAGGWYEQYF
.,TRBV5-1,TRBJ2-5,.,TGCGCCAGCAGCTTCGGGGAGTGGACAGACAATGAGCAGTACTTC,CASSFGEWTDNEQYF
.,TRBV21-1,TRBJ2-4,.,TGTGCCAGCTCGGATGGGGAACAGGGGCCAACCAAAAACATTCAGTACTTC,CASSDGEQGPTKNIQYF
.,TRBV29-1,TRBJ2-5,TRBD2,TGCAGCGTTGAGGGGGTAGCGGGAGCTGAGCAGTACTTC,CSVEGVAGAEQYF
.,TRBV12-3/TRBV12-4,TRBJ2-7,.,TGTGCCAGCAGAATGGAAGCCTACGAGCAGTACTTC,CASRMEAYEQYF
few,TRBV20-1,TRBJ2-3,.,TGCAGTGCTAGTCGTCTAGCTGGGGCAGATACGCAGTATTTT,CSASRLAGADTQYF
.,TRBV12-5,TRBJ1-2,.,TGTACTAGTGGTTTTAGGCCCCAGCCTGGGACGACAGTGGCCTATGGCTACACCTTC,CTSGFRPQPGTTVAYGYTF
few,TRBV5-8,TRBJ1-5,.,TGTGCCAGCAGCCTTCAGGCTTTTGATGGCAATCAGCCCCAGCATTTT,CASSLQAFDGNQPQHF
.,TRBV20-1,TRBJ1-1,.,TGCAGTGCTAGCCGGGCAGAACTGTTAGCTTTCTTT,CSASRAELLAFF
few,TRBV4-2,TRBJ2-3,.,TGTGCCAGCAGCCAAGAACCGGGTAGCACAGATACGCAGTATTTT,CASSQEPGSTDTQYF
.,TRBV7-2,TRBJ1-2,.,TGTGCCAGCAGCAACAACAGAGCCAACTATGGCTACACCTTC,CASSNNRANYGYTF
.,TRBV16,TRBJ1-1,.,TGTGCCAGCAGCCACGAGGGGGGGCCGAACACTGAAGCTTTCTTT,CASSHEGGPNTEAFF
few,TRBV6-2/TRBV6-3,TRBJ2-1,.,TGTGCCAGCGCGGAGACCTCCTACAATGAGCAGTTCTTC,CASAETSYNEQFF